The 23 T cell receptor beta chains given below trace back to one sample, sequenced in a study of T cells in Graves' hyperthyroidism and ophthalmopathy. Researchers amplified the TCR beta CDR3 regions from RNA transcripts. HTBI primers were employed in a first-round RT-PCR of the TCR CDR3. TCRdb itself ran the multiplex PCR reads through MiXCR, one entry per CDR3 protein. In the table there are some 800,000 distinct CDR3 sequences, around 38% of which are singletons. The sequenced sample consisted of blood. The receptors were gathered from a man between 18 and 35 years old with Graves' hyperthyroidism.

This chain uses TRBV6-1 with TRBJ1-6; 8 bases map to TRBD1. This CDR3 has 15 residues. Looked up from germline, CDR1 is MNHNS and CDR2 is SASEGT. With 8 bases clipped from V and 8 bases from J, the junction kept 11 bases outside the gene matches. CDR3 coding DNA: TGTGCCAGCTGGAGGACAGGGTATAGCGATTCACCCCTCCACTTT. It translates to CASWRTGYSDSPLHF.

The CDR3 region is CASSQGTSDEQYF. CDR3 DNA sequence: TGTGCCAGCAGCCAAGGGACTAGCGACGAGCAGTACTTC. The chain carries TRBV12-3 or TRBV12-4 and TRBJ2-7; 10 nucleotides agree with TRBD2. The CDR3 spans 13 residues. Trimming cost V 6 bases and J 5 bases; bases outside gene matches: 4.

V and J are TRBV5-1 and TRBJ2-7; tentatively, D is TRBD2 (5 bases). The CDR3 loop spans 14 amino acids. Trimming cost V 4 bases and J 1 base, with 12 bases left between them. Germline-derived CDR1 and CDR2 are SGHRS and YFSETQ. The CDR3 nucleotides read TGCGCCAGCAGCGTTAACGGGGAATCCTACGAGCAGTACTTC. Protein sequence: CASSVNGESYEQYF.

Comment on this clonotype: It is likely a read error, because the conserved phenylalanine at the end of the CDR3 is missing. The chain carries TRBV6-1 and TRBJ1-5; D is unclear. Germline V gene data show CDR1 as MNHNS and CDR2 as SASEGT. The CDR3 has 15 residues. Trimming removed 6 bases at V and 0 bases at J, with 12 bases between. The CDR3 loop reads CASRWSANSNQPQHS. In nucleotides, the CDR3 is TGTGCCAGCAGGTGGTCGGCGAATAGCAATCAGCCCCAGCATTCT.

The chain recombines TRBV10-3 with TRBJ1-2, with D uncertain. CDR3 length: 14 residues. Germline V gene data show CDR1 as ENHRY and CDR2 as SYGVKD. Deletions cut 3 bases from V and 6 bases from J, with 14 bases between. The CDR3 region is CAISDLYRGDGYTF. The DNA for the CDR3 is TGTGCCATCAGTGATCTTTACCGGGGAGATGGCTACACCTTC.

This clonotype came up a few times. A much bigger clone sits one base away, suggesting this may be a read error. The chain has TRBV5-6 and TRBJ2-7; the D is unclear. The V gene lost 3 bases and the J gene lost 2 bases, with 6 bases spanning the gap. The CDR3 has 12 amino acids. In germline, CDR1 is SGHDT, CDR2 YYEEEE. The CDR3 spells CASSSYTYEQYF. In nucleotides, the CDR3 is TGTGCCAGCAGCTCCTACACCTACGAGCAGTACTTC. The full variable domain, in which reference TRBV5-6 and TRBJ2-7 provide the parts outside the CDR3, is DAGVTQSPTHLIKTRGQQVTLRCSPKSGHDTVSWYQQALGQGPQFIFQYYEEEERQRGNFPDRFSGHQFPNYSSELNVNALLLGDSALYLCASSSYTYEQYFGPGTRLTVT.

This clonotype was seen ten or more times. V gene TRBV2 combines with J gene TRBJ1-6; D is possibly TRBD1 (5 bases). The V and J ends lost 7 bases and 8 bases respectively, with 15 bases between them. Germline CDR1 is SNHLY and CDR2 is FYNNEI. This CDR3 has 14 amino acids. The CDR3 is CASNEGLGYSPLHF. The CDR3 nucleotides read TGTGCCAGCAATGAGGGGTTGGGATATTCACCCCTCCACTTT.

This clonotype was seen a handful of times. This chain uses TRBV2 with TRBJ2-7, with a tentative D call TRBD2 (6 bases). Germline CDR1 is SNHLY and CDR2 is FYNNEI. The V end lost 5 bases, the J end lost 0 bases, and 8 bases lay between the germline ends. The CDR3 length is 13 residues. The CDR3 here is CASSREFSYEQYF. For the CDR3, the DNA is TGTGCCAGCAGTCGGGAGTTCTCCTACGAGCAGTACTTC.

V gene TRBV5-1 combines with J gene TRBJ2-7; D remains unclear. CDR1 and CDR2 from the germline V gene are SGHRS and YFSETQ. The CDR3 contains 14 residues. Trimming left V 4 bases short and J 2 bases short, with 13 bases between. CDR3 nucleotide sequence: TGCGCCAGCAGCGGGTCCCCCGGAACCTACGAGCAGTACTTC. Translated, it gives CASSGSPGTYEQYF.

This clonotype was detected a few times. This rearrangement joins TRBV6-6 to TRBJ1-1; weak D call: TRBD1 (6 bases). CDR1 is MNHNY, CDR2 SVGAGI, per germline (reference sequence). Trimming shortened V by 4 bases and J by 7 bases, and 13 bases separated the two germline ends. The CDR3 covers 13 residues. The CDR3 nucleotides read TGTGCCAGCAGTTTCCACAGGGAAGGTGAAGCTTTCTTT. As protein: CASSFHREGEAFF.

The chain uses TRBV12-3 or TRBV12-4 and TRBJ1-2; D is unresolved. Trimming took 7 bases from V and 7 from J, leaving 16 bases between them. The CDR3 is made up of 13 amino acids. The CDR3 sequence is CASTILPTGGYTF. The CDR3 region has the DNA TGTGCCAGCACCATTCTACCGACGGGTGGCTACACCTTC.

This clonotype was counted at least ten times. The chain recombines TRBV7-2 with TRBJ1-2; a weak D match, TRBD1 (5 bases). V was clipped by 5 bases and J by 2 bases, with 21 bases between them. Germline lookup yields CDR1 SGHTA and CDR2 FQGNSA. The CDR3 contains 17 residues. The CDR3 nucleotides read TGTGCCAGCAGCCCATGGAGCGACAGCCTACAGAACTATGGCTACACCTTC. It yields the protein CASSPWSDSLQNYGYTF.

V gene TRBV19 combines with J gene TRBJ1-5; 10 bases line up with TRBD1. J lost 2 bases, V lost 7 bases, and 5 bases had no gene match. The CDR3 runs 15 residues. Per germline, CDR1 LNHDA and CDR2 SQIVND (reference sequence). The CDR3, as DNA: TGTGCCAGTAACCTGGGGACAGGGGGCAATCAGCCCCAGCATTTT. It yields the protein CASNLGTGGNQPQHF.

Many counts were recorded for this clonotype. The rearrangement links TRBV25-1 to TRBJ2-7; D not certain. Deletions cut 0 bases from V and 5 bases from J, with 2 bases between. This CDR3 is 11 amino acids long. Germline CDR1 reads MGHDK; CDR2 reads SYGVNS. For the CDR3, the DNA is TGTGCCAGCAGTGAATATAACGAGCAGTACTTC. Translated: CASSEYNEQYF.

This clonotype appeared many times. The chain carries TRBV2 and TRBJ1-5; D is possibly TRBD1 (6 bases). Per germline, CDR1 SNHLY and CDR2 FYNNEI. With 8 bases removed from V and 4 bases from J, the gap between germline ends came to 12 bases. The CDR3 has 13 amino acids. The CDR3 region is CASCGQSNQPQHF. The CDR3 coding sequence is TGTGCCAGCTGTGGACAGTCAAATCAGCCCCAGCATTTT.

In this sample, this clonotype turned up many times. This chain joins TRBV7-8 and TRBJ2-5; D not resolved. The CDR3 has 14 amino acids. CDR1 and CDR2 (germline): SGHVS, FQNEAQ. V dropped 3 bases and J dropped 4 bases, with 12 bases sitting between them. The CDR3 reads CASSFVSGGETQYF. CDR3 nucleotides: TGTGCCAGCAGCTTTGTGAGTGGCGGAGAGACCCAGTACTTC. Filled out from reference TRBV7-8 and TRBJ2-5, the complete variable domain reads GAGVSQSPRYKVAKRGQDVALRCDPISGHVSLFWYQQALGQGPEFLTYFQNEAQLDKSGLPSDRFFAERPEGSVSTLKIQRTQQEDSAVYLCASSFVSGGETQYFGPGTRLLVL.

This rearrangement joins TRBV28 to TRBJ1-1; 7 bases line up with TRBD1. After removal of 8 bases from V and 5 bases from J, the junction contained 11 bases not matched to a gene. From germline, CDR1 is MDHEN and CDR2 SYDVKM. The CDR3 totals 14 residues. The CDR3 loop is CASYARGIGTEAFF. In DNA form, the CDR3 reads TGTGCCAGCTATGCCAGGGGGATTGGGACTGAAGCTTTCTTT.

This clonotype has at least ten counts. The chain is built from TRBV12-3 or TRBV12-4 and TRBJ1-5; 8 nucleotides align to TRBD1. J lost 15 bases, V lost 4 bases, and 8 bases had no gene match. This CDR3 region has 12 residues. CDR3 protein: CASSSGTGDTHF. CDR3 DNA: TGTGCCAGCAGTTCTGGGACAGGTGATACGCATTTT.

As for this clonotype: At one boundary the junction diverges from the germline segment, which might be a read error. The chain is built from TRBV4-1 and TRBJ1-2; 7 nucleotides align to TRBD1. This CDR3 has 11 amino acids. Germline V gene sequence: CDR1 MGHRA, CDR2 YSYEKL. CDR3 bases: TGCGCCAGCAGCCAACGACAGGGAGACTCCTTC. Translating it yields CASSQRQGDSF.

The genes are TRBV28 and TRBJ2-7; 12 bases fit TRBD2. In germline, CDR1 is MDHEN, CDR2 SYDVKM. Trimming cost V 4 bases and J 4 bases; bases outside gene matches: 14. This CDR3 region has 18 residues. The CDR3 sequence: CASSSTSGREGPYYEQYF. As DNA, the CDR3 is TGTGCCAGCAGTTCGACTAGCGGGAGAGAAGGACCGTATTACGAGCAGTACTTC.

This clonotype has at least ten counts. The rearrangement joins TRBV9 to TRBJ1-1, with a possible D match to TRBD1 (5 bases). The CDR3 runs to 12 residues. Germline CDR1 is SGDLS and CDR2 is YYNGEE. Deletions cut 4 bases from V and 11 bases from J, with 15 bases between. CDR3: CASSPGKGPAFF. CDR3 nucleotide sequence: TGTGCCAGCAGCCCAGGGAAGGGCCCGGCTTTCTTT.

This clonotype was seen many times. V usage is TRBV7-3 and J usage is TRBJ2-2, with 9 bases matching TRBD2. Trimming removed 0 bases from V and 5 bases from J; junction bases left unmatched: 4. Germline V gene data show CDR1 as SGHTA and CDR2 as FQGTGA. The CDR3 is 16 residues long. CDR3 sequence (DNA): TGTGCCAGCAGCTTAACCGGCCTAGCGGGAACCGGGGAGCTGTTTTTT. Its translation is CASSLTGLAGTGELFF.

This clonotype has at least ten counts. V is TRBV15 and J is TRBJ2-7; maybe TRBD1 (6 bases). Germline V gene data show CDR1 as LNHNV and CDR2 as YYDKDF (reference sequence). The CDR3 loop spans 15 amino acids. Trimming stripped 3 bases from V and 3 bases from J, with 15 bases between. The DNA for the CDR3 is TGTGCCACCAGCAGGGAATTCGGACAGTTCTACGAGCAGTACTTC. Residues: CATSREFGQFYEQYF.